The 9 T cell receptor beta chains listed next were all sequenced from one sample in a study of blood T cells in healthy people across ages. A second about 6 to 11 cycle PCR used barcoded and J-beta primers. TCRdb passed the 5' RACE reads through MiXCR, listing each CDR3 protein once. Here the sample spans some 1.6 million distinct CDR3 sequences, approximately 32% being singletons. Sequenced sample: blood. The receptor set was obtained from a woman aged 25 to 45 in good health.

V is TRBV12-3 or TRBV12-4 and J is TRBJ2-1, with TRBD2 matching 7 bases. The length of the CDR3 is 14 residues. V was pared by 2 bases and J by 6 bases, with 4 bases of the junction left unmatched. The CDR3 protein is CASSLREAGNEQFF. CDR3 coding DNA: TGTGCCAGCAGTTTACGGGAGGCGGGCAATGAGCAGTTCTTC.

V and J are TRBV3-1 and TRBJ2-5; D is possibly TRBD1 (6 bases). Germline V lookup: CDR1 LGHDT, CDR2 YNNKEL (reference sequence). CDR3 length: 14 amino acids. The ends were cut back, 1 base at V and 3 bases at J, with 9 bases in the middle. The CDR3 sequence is CASSQVGQKETQYF. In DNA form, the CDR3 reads TGTGCCAGCAGCCAAGTTGGACAGAAAGAGACCCAGTACTTC.

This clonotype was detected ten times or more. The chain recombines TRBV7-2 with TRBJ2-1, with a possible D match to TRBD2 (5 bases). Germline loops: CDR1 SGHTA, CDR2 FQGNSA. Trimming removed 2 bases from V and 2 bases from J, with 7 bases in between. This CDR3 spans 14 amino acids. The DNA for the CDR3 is TGTGCCAGCAGCTTACCGGGGACCTACAATGAGCAGTTCTTC. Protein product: CASSLPGTYNEQFF.

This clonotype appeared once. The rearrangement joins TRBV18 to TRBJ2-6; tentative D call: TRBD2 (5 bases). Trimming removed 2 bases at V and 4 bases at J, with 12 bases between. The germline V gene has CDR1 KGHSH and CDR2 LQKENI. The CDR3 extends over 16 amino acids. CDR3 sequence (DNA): TGTGCCAGCTCACCAAATAGGCGGGCAGGGGCCAACGTCCTGACTTTC. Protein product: CASSPNRRAGANVLTF. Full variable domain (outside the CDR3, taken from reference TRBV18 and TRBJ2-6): NAGVMQNPRHLVRRRGQEARLRCSPMKGHSHVYWYRQLPEEGLKFMVYLQKENIIDESGMPKERFSAEFPKEGPSILRIQQVVRGDSAAYFCASSPNRRAGANVLTFGAGSRLTVL.

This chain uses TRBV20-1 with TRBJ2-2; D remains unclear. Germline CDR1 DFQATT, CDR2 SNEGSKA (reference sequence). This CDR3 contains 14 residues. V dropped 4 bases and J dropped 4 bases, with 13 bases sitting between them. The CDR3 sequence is CSATSSAITGELFF. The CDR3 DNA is TGCAGTGCTACGAGCTCAGCGATCACCGGGGAGCTGTTTTTT.

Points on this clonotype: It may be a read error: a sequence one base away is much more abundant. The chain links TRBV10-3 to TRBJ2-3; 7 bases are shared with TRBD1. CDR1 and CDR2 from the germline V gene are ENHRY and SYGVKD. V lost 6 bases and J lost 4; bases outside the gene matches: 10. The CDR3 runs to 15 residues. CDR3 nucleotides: TGTGCCATCAGGAAAGGACAGGAATCGGCAGATACGCAGTATTTT. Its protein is CAIRKGQESADTQYF.

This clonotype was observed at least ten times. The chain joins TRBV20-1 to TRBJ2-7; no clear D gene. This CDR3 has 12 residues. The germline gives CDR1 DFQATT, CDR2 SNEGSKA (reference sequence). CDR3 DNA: TGCAGCGCAGCGTTCTACTCCTACGAGCAGTACTTC. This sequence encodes CSAAFYSYEQYF.

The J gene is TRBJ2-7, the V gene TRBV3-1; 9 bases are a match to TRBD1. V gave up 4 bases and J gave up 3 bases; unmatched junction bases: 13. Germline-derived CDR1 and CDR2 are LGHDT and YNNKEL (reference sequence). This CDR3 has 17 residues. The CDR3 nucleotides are TGTGCCAGCAGCCCGCGGACAGGGGAAAGTATCCTCTACGAGCAGTACTTC. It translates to CASSPRTGESILYEQYF.

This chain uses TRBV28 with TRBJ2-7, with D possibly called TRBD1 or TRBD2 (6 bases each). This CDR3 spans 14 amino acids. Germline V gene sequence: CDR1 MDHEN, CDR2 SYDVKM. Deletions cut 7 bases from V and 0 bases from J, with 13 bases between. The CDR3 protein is CASTFGGGSYEQYF. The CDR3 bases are TGTGCCAGCACTTTCGGGGGCGGCTCCTACGAGCAGTACTTC.